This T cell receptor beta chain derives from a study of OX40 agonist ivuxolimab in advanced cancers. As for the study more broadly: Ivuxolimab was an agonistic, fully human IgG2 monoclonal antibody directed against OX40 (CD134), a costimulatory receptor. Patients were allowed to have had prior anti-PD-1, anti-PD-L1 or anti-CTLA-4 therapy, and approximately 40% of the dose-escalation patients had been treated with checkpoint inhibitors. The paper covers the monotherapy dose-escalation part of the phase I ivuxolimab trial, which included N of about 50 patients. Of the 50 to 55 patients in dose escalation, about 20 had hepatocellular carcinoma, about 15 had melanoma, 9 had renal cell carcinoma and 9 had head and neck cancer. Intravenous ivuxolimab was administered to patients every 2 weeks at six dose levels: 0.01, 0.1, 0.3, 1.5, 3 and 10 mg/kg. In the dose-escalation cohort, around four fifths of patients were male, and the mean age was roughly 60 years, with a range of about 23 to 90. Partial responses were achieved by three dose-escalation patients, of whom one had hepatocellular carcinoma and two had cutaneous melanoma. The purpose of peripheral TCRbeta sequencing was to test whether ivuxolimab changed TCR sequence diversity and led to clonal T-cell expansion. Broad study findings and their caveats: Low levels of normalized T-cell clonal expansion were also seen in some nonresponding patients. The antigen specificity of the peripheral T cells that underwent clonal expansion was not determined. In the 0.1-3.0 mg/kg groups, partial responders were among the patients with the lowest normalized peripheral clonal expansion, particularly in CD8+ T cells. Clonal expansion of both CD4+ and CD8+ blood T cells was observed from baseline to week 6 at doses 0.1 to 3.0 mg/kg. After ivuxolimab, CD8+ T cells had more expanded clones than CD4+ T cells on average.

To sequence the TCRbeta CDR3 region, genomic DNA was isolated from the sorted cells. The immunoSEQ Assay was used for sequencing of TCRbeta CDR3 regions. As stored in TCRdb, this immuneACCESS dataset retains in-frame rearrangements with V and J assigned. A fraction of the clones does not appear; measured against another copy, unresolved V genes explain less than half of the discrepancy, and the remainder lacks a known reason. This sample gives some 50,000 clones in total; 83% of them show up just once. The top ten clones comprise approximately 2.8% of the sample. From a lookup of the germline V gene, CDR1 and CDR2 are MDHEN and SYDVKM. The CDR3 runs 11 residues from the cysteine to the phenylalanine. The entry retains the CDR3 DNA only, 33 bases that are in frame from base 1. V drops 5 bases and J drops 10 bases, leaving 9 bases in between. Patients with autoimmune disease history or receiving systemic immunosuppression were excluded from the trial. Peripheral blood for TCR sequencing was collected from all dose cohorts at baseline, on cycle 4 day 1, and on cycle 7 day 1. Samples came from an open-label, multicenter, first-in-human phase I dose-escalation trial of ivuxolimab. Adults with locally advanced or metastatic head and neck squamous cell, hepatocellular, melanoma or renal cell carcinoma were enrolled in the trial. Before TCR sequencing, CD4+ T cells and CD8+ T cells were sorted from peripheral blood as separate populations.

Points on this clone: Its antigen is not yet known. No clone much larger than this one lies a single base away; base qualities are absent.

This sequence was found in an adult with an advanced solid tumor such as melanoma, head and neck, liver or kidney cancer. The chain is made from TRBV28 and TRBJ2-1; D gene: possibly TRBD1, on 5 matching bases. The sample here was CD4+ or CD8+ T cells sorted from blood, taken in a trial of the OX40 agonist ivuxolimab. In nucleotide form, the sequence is TGTGCCAGCAGTATCCGACAGGAGCAGTTCTTC. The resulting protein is CASSIRQEQFF.